One sample yielded the 11 T cell receptor beta chains listed below, sequenced in a study of B cell selection in AIRE deficiency. Regulatory T cells were sorted as CD4+CD25hiCD127low/negative cells. Profiling relied on immunoSEQ multiplex PCR, and the TCRdb table lists in-frame clones only, not all of them. In the table there are roughly 24,000 clones, around 92% of which are singletons. Input material: CD4+CD25+ Tregs sorted from PBMCs. The origin of the receptors is a human donor in good health.

V is TRBV13 and J is TRBJ2-1; 11 bases line up with TRBD2. The trim removed 5 bases at V and 7 bases at J, leaving 10 bases unmatched. Germline lookup yields CDR1 PRHDT and CDR2 FYEKMQ (reference sequence). The CDR3 has 16 residues. The CDR3 protein is CASSAYSGGASNEQFF. CDR3 nucleotide sequence: TGTGCCAGCAGCGCCTATAGCGGGGGGGCAAGTAATGAGCAGTTCTTC. Using reference TRBV13 and TRBJ2-1 for the parts outside the CDR3, the full variable domain is AAGVIQSPRHLIKEKRETATLKCYPIPRHDTVYWYQQGPGQDPQFLISFYEKMQSDKGSIPDRFSAQQFSDYHSELNMSSLELGDSALYFCASSAYSGGASNEQFFGPGTRLTVL.

This clone has only one observation. V is TRBV6-1 and J is TRBJ2-3; the D gene is possibly TRBD2 (6 bases). V lost 4 bases and J 6 bases, leaving 14 bases between the germline ends. CDR3 size: 14 residues. Germline V gene sequence: CDR1 MNHNS, CDR2 SASEGT. The CDR3 nucleotides are TGTGCCAGCAGTGTGAGGACTAATCTGGATACGCAGTATTTT. This encodes CASSVRTNLDTQYF.

This clone was seen a single time. The rearrangement joins TRBV5-1 to TRBJ1-5; the D is unclear. The CDR3 spans 14 residues. Germline CDR1 reads SGHRS; CDR2 reads YFSETQ. With 0 bases removed from V and 2 bases from J, the gap between germline ends came to 6 bases. CDR3 nucleotides: TGCGCCAGCAGCTTGGAATCAGGCAATCAGCCCCAGCATTTT. Its protein is CASSLESGNQPQHF.

This chain links TRBV7-9 with TRBJ1-1; D uncertain. The CDR3 spans 15 residues. The germline V gene encodes CDR1 SEHNR and CDR2 FQNEAQ (reference sequence). Trimming took off 2 bases at V and 1 base at J, with 11 bases between the two ends. For the CDR3, the DNA is TGTGCCAGCAGCTTACACAGCCCCACGAACACTGAAGCTTTCTTT. Protein sequence: CASSLHSPTNTEAFF.

J is TRBJ2-7 and V is TRBV7-9; no clear D. This CDR3 spans 17 amino acids. Germline lookup yields CDR1 SEHNR and CDR2 FQNEAQ (reference sequence). V dropped 1 base and J dropped 3 bases, with 19 bases sitting between them. CDR3 sequence (DNA): TGTGCCAGCAGCTTAGGCGGTGGGCAGCTTCTATTCTACGAGCAGTACTTC. It translates to CASSLGGGQLLFYEQYF. Full variable domain (missing parts from reference TRBV7-9 and TRBJ2-7): DTGVSQNPRHKITKRGQNVTFRCDPISEHNRLYWYRQTLGQGPEFLTYFQNEAQLEKSRLLSDRFSAERPKGSFSTLEIQRTEQGDSAMYLCASSLGGGQLLFYEQYFGPGTRLTVT.

This chain joins TRBV2 and TRBJ1-2; the D is unclear. Trimming took 6 bases from V and 1 from J, leaving 15 bases between them. This CDR3 has 15 amino acids. Looked up from germline, CDR1 is SNHLY and CDR2 is FYNNEI. The CDR3 coding sequence is TGTGCCAGCAGCGGCAGCCGACGGGGTAACTATGGCTACACCTTC. This gives the protein CASSGSRRGNYGYTF. The full variable domain, in which reference TRBV2 and TRBJ1-2 provide the parts outside the CDR3, is EPEVTQTPSHQVTQMGQEVILRCVPISNHLYFYWYRQILGQKVEFLVSFYNNEISEKSEIFDDQFSVERPDGSNFTLKIRSTKLEDSAMYFCASSGSRRGNYGYTFGSGTRLTVV.

The rearrangement joins TRBV19 to TRBJ2-4; D uncertain. V was trimmed by 6 bases and J by 4 bases, leaving 16 bases between them. The CDR3 loop spans 15 amino acids. CDR1 and CDR2 from the germline V gene are LNHDA and SQIVND (reference sequence). CDR3 sequence (DNA): TGTGCCAGTAGCCTCTACCGGTCCTCAAAAAACATTCAGTACTTC. This codes for CASSLYRSSKNIQYF. Supplemented by reference TRBV19 and TRBJ2-4, the full variable domain reads DGGITQSPKYLFRKEGQNVTLSCEQNLNHDAMYWYRQDPGQGLRLIYYSQIVNDFQKGDIAEGYSVSREKKESFPLTVTSAQKNPTAFYLCASSLYRSSKNIQYFGAGTRLSVL.

The V call is TRBV15, the J call TRBJ1-2, with D perhaps matching TRBD1 (6 bases). V lost 0 bases to trimming and J lost 4 bases, with 9 bases between them. The length of the CDR3 is 14 residues. CDR1 and CDR2 (germline): LNHNV, YYDKDF (reference sequence). CDR3 sequence reads: CATSRDGTPYGYTF. The CDR3 region has the DNA TGTGCCACCAGCAGAGATGGGACACCCTATGGCTACACCTTC.

The chain uses TRBV7-3 and TRBJ2-7; the D is unclear. The germline V gene has CDR1 SGHTA and CDR2 FQGTGA. This CDR3 has 13 residues. The ends were cut back, 5 bases at V and 7 bases at J, with 15 bases in the middle. The CDR3 protein is CASSIRPNLEQYF. The CDR3 nucleotides are TGTGCCAGCAGCATTAGGCCTAACCTGGAGCAGTACTTC.

CDR3 region: CASSDYRAGLNEQFF. DNA for the CDR3: TGTGCCAGCAGCGACTACAGGGCGGGTCTCAATGAGCAGTTCTTC. The rearrangement joins TRBV9 to TRBJ2-1, with a weak D call TRBD1 (6 bases). The CDR3 loop spans 15 amino acids. V lost 3 bases, J lost 6 bases, and 16 bases lay in between. Germline-derived CDR1 and CDR2 are SGDLS and YYNGEE.

The chain is built from TRBV29-1 and TRBJ2-3; D unresolved. The germline gives CDR1 SQVTM, CDR2 ANQGSEA. The CDR3 consists of 8 residues. CDR3 in amino acids: CRTDTQYF. The CDR3 nucleotides read TGCAGGACAGATACGCAGTATTTT.